This T cell receptor beta chain was sequenced during a study of blood T cells in healthy people across ages. Study-level background: About one barcoded TCR beta cDNA was captured per two T cells. The study, taken as a whole, reports: Strong correlation existed between TCR beta diversity and naive T cell percentage.

The CDR3 contains 16 residues. V trimming: 4 bases; J trimming: 6 bases; junction bases outside the gene matches: 9. Germline loops: CDR1 MGHRA, CDR2 YSYEKL. There were at least 6 micrograms of total RNA extracted from every sample. A J-beta primer mix and a sample-barcoded 5' primer were used in a second PCR of roughly 7 to 12 cycles. CDR3-containing paired-end reads numbered at least 2.5 million in each sample. TCRdb called the 5' RACE reads again in MiXCR, with one record for every CDR3 protein. The sample lists about 640,000 distinct CDR3 sequences, around three fifths occurring once. This clonotype was seen a handful of times. Antigen unknown.

This clonotype originated in a man between 60 and 75 years old in good health. V gene TRBV4-1 combines with J gene TRBJ2-1, with TRBD1 matching 10 bases. Sequencing used blood. This CDR3 reads CASSPSGQGGVNEQFF. CDR3 in DNA: TGCGCCAGCAGCCCGTCCGGACAGGGGGGGGTCAATGAGCAGTTCTTC.